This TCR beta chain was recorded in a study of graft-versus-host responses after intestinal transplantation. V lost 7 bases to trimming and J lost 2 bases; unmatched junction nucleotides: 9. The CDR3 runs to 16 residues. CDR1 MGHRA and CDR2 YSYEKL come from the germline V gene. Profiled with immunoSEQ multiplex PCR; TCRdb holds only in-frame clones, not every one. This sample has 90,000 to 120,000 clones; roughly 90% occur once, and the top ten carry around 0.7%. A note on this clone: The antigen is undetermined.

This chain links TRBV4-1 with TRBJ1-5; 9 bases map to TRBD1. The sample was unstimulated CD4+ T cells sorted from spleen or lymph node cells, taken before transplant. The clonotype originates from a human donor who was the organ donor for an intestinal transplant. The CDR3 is CASTPGTGPRNQPQHF. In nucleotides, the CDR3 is TGCGCCAGCACCCCCGGGACAGGGCCCCGCAATCAGCCCCAGCATTTT.